This TCR beta chain emerged from a study of shared clonotypes between healthy human individuals. Study observations and caveats: Clonotype sharing among donors likely depends on sequencing depth. Generation of non-shared clonotypes was less probable than generation of clonotypes shared by all four donors.

Naive CD8 cells lacked CD45RO, underwent positive selection for CCR7 and left out terminally differentiated effector memory CD45RA+ cells. An even split of each subset's genomic DNA across several immunoSEQ plates was performed. As handled by the study authors: Quality scores were absent from the junction-only immunoSEQ sequences, so filtering differed. This table comes from immunoSEQ multiplex PCR, and its TCRdb copy is limited to in-frame clones, with some not included. The DNA was the basis for D and trimming; V, J and clone size are from that table. The data contain about 2 million clones, about 94% of them seen just once; the ten biggest clones take up more than 0.95%. The V gene lost 3 bases and the J gene lost 0 bases, with 12 bases spanning the gap. Germline CDR1 and CDR2: SGHTA and FQGNSA. CDR3 length equals 15 residues. Remarks on this clone: Antigen unknown.

The clonotype comes from a man aged 18-30 years in good health. The chain couples TRBV7-2 to TRBJ2-7, with D tentatively TRBD2 (5 bases). The specimen sequenced was naive CD8+ T cells sorted from blood. The CDR3 nucleotides are TGTGCCAGCAGCTTCTTCGGAGGAAGCTCCTACGAGCAGTACTTC. It encodes CASSFFGGSSYEQYF.